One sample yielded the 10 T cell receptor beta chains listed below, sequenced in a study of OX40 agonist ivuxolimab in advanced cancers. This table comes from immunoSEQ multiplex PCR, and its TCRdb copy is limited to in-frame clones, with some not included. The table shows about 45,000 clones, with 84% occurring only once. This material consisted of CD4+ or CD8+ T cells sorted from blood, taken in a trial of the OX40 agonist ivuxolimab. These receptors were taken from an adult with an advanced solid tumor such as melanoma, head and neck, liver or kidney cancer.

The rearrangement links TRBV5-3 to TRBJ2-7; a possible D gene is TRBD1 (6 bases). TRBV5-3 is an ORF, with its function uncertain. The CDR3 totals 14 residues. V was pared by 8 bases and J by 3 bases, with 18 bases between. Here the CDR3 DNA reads TGTGCCAGCAGTTACCGGACAGATGACTACGAGCAGTACTTC. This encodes CASSYRTDDYEQYF.

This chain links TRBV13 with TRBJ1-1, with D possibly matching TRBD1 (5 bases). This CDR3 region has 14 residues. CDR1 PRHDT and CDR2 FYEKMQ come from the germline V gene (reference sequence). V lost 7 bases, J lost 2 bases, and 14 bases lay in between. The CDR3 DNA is TGTGCCAGCACCCTCTTTACAGGAAACACTGAAGCTTTCTTT. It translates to CASTLFTGNTEAFF.

The CDR3 DNA is TGTGCTAGTGGTTTGGGGCTGAGGGCTGAGGCCGGAATCTATACACAACAAGACCCGGCTTTCTTT. Protein: CASGLGLRAEAGIYTQQDPAFF. The J gene is TRBJ1-1, the V gene TRBV12-5, with no clear D. CDR3 length: 22 amino acids. Per germline, CDR1 LGHNT and CDR2 FRNRAP. Trimming pared 1 base from V and 11 bases from J, leaving 41 bases between.

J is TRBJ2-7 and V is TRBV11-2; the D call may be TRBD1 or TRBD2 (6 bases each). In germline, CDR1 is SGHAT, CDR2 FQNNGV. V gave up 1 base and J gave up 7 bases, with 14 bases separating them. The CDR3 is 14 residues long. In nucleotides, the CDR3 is TGTGCCAGCAGCTTAGTTGGGGGCGCGGGGGAGCAGTACTTC. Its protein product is CASSLVGGAGEQYF.

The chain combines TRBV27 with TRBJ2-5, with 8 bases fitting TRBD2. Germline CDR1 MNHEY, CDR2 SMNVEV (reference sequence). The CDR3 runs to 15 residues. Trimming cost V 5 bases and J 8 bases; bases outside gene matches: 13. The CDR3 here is CASSVSGGGQETQYF. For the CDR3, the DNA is TGTGCCAGCAGTGTTTCGGGCGGGGGGCAGGAAACCCAGTACTTC.

For the CDR3, the DNA is TGTGCCAGCAGTCCTGATAGCGACCAAGGGTCAGATACGCAGTATTTT. It yields the protein CASSPDSDQGSDTQYF. This chain links TRBV7-3 with TRBJ2-3; D might be TRBD2 (5 bases). CDR1 and CDR2 (germline): SGHTA, FQGTGA. The V end lost 6 bases, the J end lost 4 bases, and 20 bases lay between the germline ends. The CDR3 totals 16 residues.

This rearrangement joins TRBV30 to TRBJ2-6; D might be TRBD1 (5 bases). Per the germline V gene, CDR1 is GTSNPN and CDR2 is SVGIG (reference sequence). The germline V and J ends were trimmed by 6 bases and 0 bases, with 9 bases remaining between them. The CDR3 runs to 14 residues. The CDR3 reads CACLTDSGANVLTF. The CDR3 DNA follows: TGTGCCTGCCTGACAGACTCTGGGGCCAACGTCCTGACTTTC.

The CDR3 reads CASSQDLTIDTQYF. The CDR3 nucleotides are TGTGCCAGCAGCCAAGATCTGACTATAGATACGCAGTATTTT. The chain couples TRBV4-2 to TRBJ2-3; a possible D gene is TRBD2 (5 bases). The ends were cut back, 0 bases at V and 5 bases at J, with 9 bases in the middle. The germline CDR1 and CDR2 sequences are LGHNA and YNFKEQ. The CDR3 has 14 amino acids.

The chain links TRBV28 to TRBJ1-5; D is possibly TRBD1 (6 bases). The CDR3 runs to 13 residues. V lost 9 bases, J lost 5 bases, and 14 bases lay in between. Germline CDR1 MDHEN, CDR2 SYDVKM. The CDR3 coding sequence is TGTGCCAGTAACAGACAGGAGTATCAGCCCCAGCATTTT. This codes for CASNRQEYQPQHF. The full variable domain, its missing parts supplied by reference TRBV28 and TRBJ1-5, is DVKVTQSSRYLVKRTGEKVFLECVQDMDHENMFWYRQDPGLGLRLIYFSYDVKMKEKGDIPEGYSVSREKKERFSLILESASTNQTSMYLCASNRQEYQPQHFGDGTRLSIL.

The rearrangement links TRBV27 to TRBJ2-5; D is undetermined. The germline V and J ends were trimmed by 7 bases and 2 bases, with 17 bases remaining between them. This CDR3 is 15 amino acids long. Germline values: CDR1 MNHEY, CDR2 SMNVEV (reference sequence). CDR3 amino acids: CASIKRKGGQETQYF. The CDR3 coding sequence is TGTGCCAGCATCAAAAGGAAGGGTGGACAAGAGACCCAGTACTTC.